These 31 T cell receptor beta chains were all obtained from the same sample, sequenced in a study of blood T cell repertoires in COVID-19. The protocol was immunoSEQ multiplex PCR, while the TCRdb copy is restricted to in-frame clones and leaves out a portion. The sample includes some 110,000 clones, about 74% of them seen just once. Material: peripheral blood. The receptors come from a man between 65 and 85 years old with acute or convalescent COVID-19.

V and J are TRBV9 and TRBJ2-2; TRBD1 matches at 8 bases. V lost 3 bases and J lost 5; bases outside the gene matches: 9. Germline CDR1 reads SGDLS; CDR2 reads YYNGEE. The CDR3 sequence is 16 residues long. In DNA form, the CDR3 reads TGTGCCAGCAGCGCCAGGGGGCACCGTGGGACCGGGGAGCTGTTTTTT. Its protein product is CASSARGHRGTGELFF.

This chain joins TRBV5-1 and TRBJ1-5, with D perhaps TRBD1 (6 bases). V lost 4 bases and J lost 4, with 15 bases in between. The CDR3 is 15 amino acids. Germline loops: CDR1 SGHRS, CDR2 YFSETQ. DNA of the CDR3: TGCGCCAGCAGCGTAGGGACAAGGCCTAATCAGCCCCAGCATTTT. This translates into CASSVGTRPNQPQHF.

The chain recombines TRBV5-1 with TRBJ1-2; 11 nucleotides agree with TRBD1. With V trimmed by 2 bases and J by 5 bases, 5 bases remained unmatched. This CDR3 region has 15 residues. Germline V gives CDR1 SGHRS, CDR2 YFSETQ. The CDR3 DNA reads as TGCGCCAGCAGCTTAAGGGACAGGGGGACGTATGGCTACACCTTC. This codes for CASSLRDRGTYGYTF.

The rearrangement uses TRBV5-4 and TRBJ1-6; possibly TRBD1 for D (6 bases). The CDR3 has 15 amino acids. Germline loops: CDR1 SGHNT, CDR2 YYREEE (reference sequence). V dropped 4 bases and J dropped 11 bases, with 19 bases sitting between them. The CDR3 region has the DNA TGTGCCAGCAGCCTGACGAACACAGGGTATACACCCCTCCACTTT. This sequence encodes CASSLTNTGYTPLHF.

The chain is built from TRBV12-3 or TRBV12-4 and TRBJ2-7; 7 nucleotides match TRBD1. The CDR3 contains 12 residues. With 5 bases clipped from V and 7 bases from J, the junction kept 5 bases outside the gene matches. The CDR3 loop is CASSLGGWEQYF. The CDR3 DNA follows: TGTGCCAGCAGTCTAGGGGGCTGGGAGCAGTACTTC.

The chain couples TRBV18 to TRBJ2-1, with TRBD2 matching 15 bases. The V segment lost 3 bases and the J segment 6 bases; nucleotides outside the gene matches: 6. The germline V gene encodes CDR1 KGHSH and CDR2 LQKENI. The CDR3 is 17 amino acids. DNA of the CDR3: TGTGCCAGCTCACCTGGACTAGCGGGGGGGCCGGTCAATGAGCAGTTCTTC. Protein: CASSPGLAGGPVNEQFF. Supplemented by reference TRBV18 and TRBJ2-1, the full variable domain reads NAGVMQNPRHLVRRRGQEARLRCSPMKGHSHVYWYRQLPEEGLKFMVYLQKENIIDESGMPKERFSAEFPKEGPSILRIQQVVRGDSAAYFCASSPGLAGGPVNEQFFGPGTRLTVL.

V usage is TRBV2 and J usage is TRBJ2-6; weak D call: TRBD1 (6 bases). V was cut by 2 bases and J by 1 base, with 9 bases left in between. Germline loops: CDR1 SNHLY, CDR2 FYNNEI. The CDR3 has 16 amino acids. The CDR3 DNA sequence: TGTGCCAGCAGTGAACCGAGGGGGTCTGGGGCCAACGTCCTGACTTTC. It is translated as CASSEPRGSGANVLTF.

The chain combines TRBV21-1 with TRBJ1-6. TRBV21-1 is a pseudogene. The CDR3 totals 12 residues. The CDR3 nucleotides are TGTGCCAGCAGCACCAAACTTTCACCCCTCCACTTT. Its protein is CASSTKLSPLHF.

The CDR3 DNA follows: TGCGCCAGCAGCTTTCGGGACAGTAGCCCCTACGAGCAGTACTTC. Translated: CASSFRDSSPYEQYF. The V call is TRBV5-1, the J call TRBJ2-7, with 7 bases that match TRBD1. J was trimmed by 2 bases and V by 2 bases; bases with no gene match: 7. The germline V gene has CDR1 SGHRS and CDR2 YFSETQ. The CDR3 is made up of 15 amino acids.

The chain uses TRBV5-8 and TRBJ1-2; 9 nucleotides align to TRBD1. The CDR3 loop spans 15 amino acids. Germline V gene lookup returns CDR1 SGHTS and CDR2 YDEGEE. The V segment lost 3 bases and the J segment 7 bases; nucleotides outside the gene matches: 10. CDR3 DNA sequence: TGTGCCAGCAGCTCTCTTCGGACAGGGGCCCTTGGCTACACCTTC. Translation: CASSSLRTGALGYTF. The full variable domain, rest sourced from reference TRBV5-8 and TRBJ1-2, is EAGVTQSPTHLIKTRGQQATLRCSPISGHTSVYWYQQALGLGLQFLLWYDEGEERNRGNFPPRFSGRQFPNYSSELNVNALELEDSALYLCASSSLRTGALGYTFGSGTRLTVV.

This clone was found a few times. The V call is TRBV29-1, the J call TRBJ2-7, with 7 positions matching TRBD1. The junction had 3 bases not matched to a gene; V was cut back by 5 bases and J by 5 bases. The CDR3 contains 11 residues. Looked up from germline, CDR1 is SQVTM and CDR2 is ANQGSEA. CDR3 sequence reads: CSVKTGHEQYF. The CDR3 nucleotides read TGCAGCGTTAAGACAGGGCACGAGCAGTACTTC.

Comments on this clone: The same CDR3 can be traced to other DNA sequences in this sample. The V call is TRBV9, the J call TRBJ2-7; D may be TRBD2 (6 bases). V was pared by 0 bases and J by 1 base, with 14 bases between. Germline-derived CDR1 and CDR2 are SGDLS and YYNGEE. This CDR3 region has 16 residues. The CDR3 reads CASSVESSGRSYEQYF. The CDR3 bases are TGTGCCAGCAGCGTAGAGAGTAGCGGTCGGTCCTACGAGCAGTACTTC.

This clone was seen a few times. The rearrangement uses TRBV6-5 and TRBJ1-3; D remains ambiguous. Germline CDR1 reads MNHEY; CDR2 reads SVGAGI. This CDR3 is built from 15 residues. Trimming pared 6 bases from V and 4 bases from J, leaving 16 bases between. The CDR3 DNA reads as TGTGCCAGCAGCCGTCGCGAGGGCACGGGAAACACCATATATTTT. Its protein product is CASSRREGTGNTIYF.

The chain links TRBV2 to TRBJ2-7, with TRBD2 matching 7 bases. The CDR3 is 14 residues long. CDR1 and CDR2 (germline): SNHLY, FYNNEI. The trim removed 3 bases at V and 2 bases at J, leaving 4 bases unmatched. The CDR3 DNA follows: TGTGCCAGCAGTGAGCGGGGGTCGACCTACGAGCAGTACTTC. Encoded protein: CASSERGSTYEQYF. The entire variable domain, with the rest obtained from reference TRBV2 and TRBJ2-7, is as follows: EPEVTQTPSHQVTQMGQEVILRCVPISNHLYFYWYRQILGQKVEFLVSFYNNEISEKSEIFDDQFSVERPDGSNFTLKIRSTKLEDSAMYFCASSERGSTYEQYFGPGTRLTVT.

V is TRBV2 and J is TRBJ2-7; D is unresolved. This CDR3 has 13 residues. CDR1 and CDR2 from the germline V gene are SNHLY and FYNNEI. The V gene lost 10 bases and the J gene lost 2 bases, with 15 bases spanning the gap. The CDR3 DNA reads TGTGCCACAGACTCGCTAGAAACCTACGAGCAGTACTTC. It encodes CATDSLETYEQYF.

The V call is TRBV18, the J call TRBJ1-5; no reliable D call. Deletions cut 2 bases from V and 0 bases from J, with 8 bases between. The CDR3 has 15 amino acids. Germline V gives CDR1 KGHSH, CDR2 LQKENI. Here the CDR3 DNA reads TGTGCCAGCTCACCAGGGCAACCTAGCAATCAGCCCCAGCATTTT. Translated: CASSPGQPSNQPQHF.

This clone appeared a few times. This chain joins TRBV6-5 and TRBJ2-1; TRBD2 aligns across 12 bases. This CDR3 spans 15 amino acids. The germline V gene encodes CDR1 MNHEY and CDR2 SVGAGI. J lost 8 bases, V lost 6 bases, and 8 bases had no gene match. CDR3 DNA: TGTGCCAGCAGGGCCGGGACTAGCGGGTGGGATGAGCAGTTCTTC. Amino acids: CASRAGTSGWDEQFF.

The V and J genes are TRBV10-3 and TRBJ2-2; 11 bases are a match to TRBD2. This CDR3 is 17 amino acids long. Per the germline V gene, CDR1 is ENHRY and CDR2 is SYGVKD. V lost 3 bases to trimming and J lost 5 bases; unmatched junction nucleotides: 8. In nucleotides, the CDR3 is TGTGCCATCAGTGATCCCGTAGCGGGAGGGCGGACCGGGGAGCTGTTTTTT. Protein: CAISDPVAGGRTGELFF.

CDR3: CASSSLAAPGNEQFF. CDR3 DNA: TGTGCCAGCAGTTCTCTAGCGGCCCCAGGAAATGAGCAGTTCTTC. This rearrangement joins TRBV28 to TRBJ2-1; 7 bases map to TRBD2. With 4 bases clipped from V and 7 bases from J, the junction kept 10 bases outside the gene matches. In germline, CDR1 is MDHEN, CDR2 SYDVKM. The CDR3 is 15 amino acids.

J is TRBJ1-1 and V is TRBV7-6; D is possibly TRBD1 (6 bases). The V end lost 2 bases, the J end lost 0 bases, and 13 bases lay between the germline ends. CDR1 is SGHVS, CDR2 FNYEAQ, per germline. The CDR3 is 16 amino acids. The CDR3 DNA reads TGTGCCAGCAGCTTACTTTTGGACAGCATGAACACTGAAGCTTTCTTT. Translation gives CASSLLLDSMNTEAFF.

This clone occurred many times. This chain connects TRBV7-9 to TRBJ1-1; no reliable D call. CDR1 is SEHNR and CDR2 is FQNEAQ in the germline V gene (reference sequence). V was clipped by 0 bases and J by 0 bases, with 14 bases between them. CDR3 size: 17 residues. The CDR3 here is CASSLARPMFMNTEAFF. The DNA for the CDR3 is TGTGCCAGCAGCTTAGCGAGGCCGATGTTCATGAACACTGAAGCTTTCTTT. Complete variable domain (other parts from reference TRBV7-9 and TRBJ1-1): DTGVSQNPRHKITKRGQNVTFRCDPISEHNRLYWYRQTLGQGPEFLTYFQNEAQLEKSRLLSDRFSAERPKGSFSTLEIQRTEQGDSAMYLCASSLARPMFMNTEAFFGQGTRLTVV.

Only one count was recorded for this clone. The chain combines TRBV11-2 with TRBJ2-6; no definite D call. Germline loops: CDR1 SGHAT, CDR2 FQNNGV. V was cut by 1 base and J by 2 bases, with 18 bases left in between. This CDR3 has 19 amino acids. The CDR3 reads CASSLGSRIWVPGANVLTF. The CDR3 DNA follows: TGTGCCAGCAGCTTAGGGAGTAGAATCTGGGTCCCTGGGGCCAACGTCCTGACTTTC.

This sequence joins TRBV21-1 and TRBJ1-5; the DNA was not used to check the table's D call, TRBD1. TRBV21-1 has pseudogene status. The CDR3 has 18 amino acids. This CDR3 reads CATSWTGKEGFSNQPQHF. DNA of the CDR3: TGTGCCACCTCTTGGACAGGGAAGGAGGGGTTTAGCAATCAGCCCCAGCATTTT.

The rearrangement uses TRBV4-1 and TRBJ1-1; the D is unclear. V was shortened by 2 bases and J by 1 base, with 11 bases between the two germline ends. This CDR3 spans 15 amino acids. CDR1 is MGHRA, CDR2 YSYEKL, per germline. CDR3 loop: CASSQYLAGNTEAFF. In DNA, the CDR3 is TGCGCCAGCAGCCAATATTTAGCGGGGAACACTGAAGCTTTCTTT.

The chain is built from TRBV5-6 and TRBJ2-3; 7 bases align to TRBD2. The junction had 9 bases not matched to a gene; V was cut back by 5 bases and J by 0 bases. The germline CDR1 and CDR2 sequences are SGHDT and YYEEEE. CDR3 size: 16 residues. The CDR3 region is CASSLRSGTSTDTQYF. CDR3 DNA: TGTGCCAGCAGTTTGAGAAGCGGGACTAGCACAGATACGCAGTATTTT.

The CDR3 DNA sequence: TGTGCCAGCAGCCCCCAAGGGGCTGGGGCCAACGTCCTGACTTTC. Translating it yields CASSPQGAGANVLTF. The chain couples TRBV3-1 (or the pseudogene TRBV3-2) to TRBJ2-6; D is possibly TRBD1 (5 bases). The CDR3 loop spans 15 amino acids. Germline CDR1 reads LGHDT; CDR2 reads YNNKEL (reference sequence). With 4 bases removed from V and 2 bases from J, the gap between germline ends came to 9 bases.

This chain uses TRBV12-3 or TRBV12-4 with TRBJ2-7; D is unclear. The CDR3 has 12 amino acids. Trimming took off 5 bases at V and 3 bases at J, with 8 bases between the two ends. CDR3 bases: TGTGCCAGCAGTCCCTTTAACTACGAGCAGTACTTC. It yields the protein CASSPFNYEQYF.

This chain connects TRBV7-2 to TRBJ2-7; D gene unclear. The germline V gene has CDR1 SGHTA and CDR2 FQGNSA. This CDR3 is 12 amino acids long. V lost 4 bases and J 6 bases, leaving 10 bases between the germline ends. The CDR3 sequence is CASSYAAREQYF. CDR3 nucleotides: TGTGCCAGCAGCTACGCCGCGCGCGAGCAGTACTTC.

This clone has only a few counts. The chain joins TRBV5-4 to TRBJ1-2, with D maybe TRBD1 (6 bases). CDR1 and CDR2 from the germline V gene are SGHNT and YYREEE (reference sequence). The CDR3 extends over 17 amino acids. V was trimmed by 3 bases and J by 7 bases, leaving 25 bases between them. The CDR3 loop is CASSSGGRTPELGGYTF. CDR3 in DNA: TGTGCCAGCAGCTCGGGGGGGCGGACGCCCGAGTTGGGTGGCTACACCTTC.

V and J are TRBV13 and TRBJ2-3, with 12 bases aligning to TRBD2. The CDR3 length is 17 residues. Germline V CDR1 and CDR2: PRHDT, FYEKMQ (reference sequence). Trimming took 4 bases from V and 5 from J; bases not matched to a gene: 10. The CDR3 reads CASSSPPSGRALDTQYF. The CDR3 DNA is TGTGCCAGCAGCTCCCCCCCTAGCGGGAGGGCGTTAGATACGCAGTATTTT.

The V gene is TRBV5-1, the J gene TRBJ2-3, with D uncertain. The CDR3 runs 14 residues. Germline assignment: CDR1 SGHRS and CDR2 YFSETQ. V was clipped by 5 bases and J by 2 bases, with 12 bases between them. The CDR3 DNA sequence: TGCGCCAGCAGTATCTCGGAGCCCACAGATACGCAGTATTTT. Protein sequence: CASSISEPTDTQYF.